This passage covers 8 T cell receptor beta chains from one sample sequenced in a study of cytomegalovirus exposure and HLA in healthy donors. TCRdb keeps only in-frame clones here, not all; method: immunoSEQ multiplex PCR. The sample lists about 190,000 clones, roughly 84% occurring once. The material sequenced was PBMCs. All receptors come from a woman between 18 and 29 years old in good health and CMV-seropositive.

The chain uses TRBV2 and TRBJ2-1; 8 bases match TRBD2. This CDR3 spans 16 amino acids. The ends lost 0 bases at V and 9 bases at J; junction bases unmatched: 10. The germline CDR1 and CDR2 sequences are SNHLY and FYNNEI. The CDR3 DNA reads TGTGCCAGCAGTGAAGCGCTTCGGACTAGCTTGAGTGAGCAGTTCTTC. Translating gives CASSEALRTSLSEQFF.

The chain recombines TRBV7-2 with TRBJ2-5, with D perhaps TRBD2 (7 bases). Trimming took 5 bases from V and 1 from J, leaving 11 bases between them. The germline gives CDR1 SGHTA, CDR2 FQGNSA. The CDR3 runs to 14 residues. This chain's CDR3 is CASSLGGAQETQYF. DNA of the CDR3: TGTGCCAGCAGCCTTGGGGGGGCCCAAGAGACCCAGTACTTC.

The gene calls are TRBV6-1 and TRBJ2-1; 12 bases map to TRBD2. The V gene's germline CDR1 is MNHNS and CDR2 SASEGT. J lost 6 bases, V lost 3 bases, and 3 bases had no gene match. The CDR3 is 15 residues long. DNA of the CDR3: TGTGCCAGCAGTGACGTGGGACTAGCGGGCAATGAGCAGTTCTTC. Translation gives CASSDVGLAGNEQFF.

The table lists this clone with a count of one. The chain has TRBV5-1 and TRBJ2-1; maybe TRBD1 (6 bases). Germline V gene lookup returns CDR1 SGHRS and CDR2 YFSETQ. The V gene lost 5 bases and the J gene lost 5 bases, with 17 bases spanning the gap. This CDR3 is built from 15 residues. This CDR3 reads CASSGMGALNNEQFF. CDR3 sequence (DNA): TGCGCCAGCAGTGGTATGGGGGCGCTAAACAATGAGCAGTTCTTC. Full variable domain (rest looked up from reference TRBV5-1 and TRBJ2-1): KAGVTQTPRYLIKTRGQQVTLSCSPISGHRSVSWYQQTPGQGLQFLFEYFSETQRNKGNFPGRFSGRQFSNSRSEMNVSTLELGDSALYLCASSGMGALNNEQFFGPGTRLTVL.

The chain has TRBV5-1 and TRBJ1-2; 7 bases line up with TRBD1. V lost 4 bases, J lost 0 bases, and 6 bases stayed unmatched. The CDR3 loop spans 15 amino acids. Per the germline V gene, CDR1 is SGHRS and CDR2 is YFSETQ. Written as DNA, the CDR3 is TGCGCCAGCAGCAAGGGACAGCCTACTAACTATGGCTACACCTTC. Translating gives CASSKGQPTNYGYTF.

This clone was detected once. The chain links TRBV6-5 to TRBJ1-5; D ambiguous. Germline CDR1 MNHEY, CDR2 SVGAGI. The CDR3 runs to 13 residues. The ends were cut back, 8 bases at V and 0 bases at J, with 8 bases in the middle. DNA of the CDR3: TGTGCCAGCGGAGACGGTAGCAATCAGCCCCAGCATTTT. It is translated as CASGDGSNQPQHF.

This clone was found a few times. This rearrangement joins TRBV5-1 to TRBJ2-5; TRBD1 matches 10 bases. This CDR3 is built from 14 residues. Germline loops: CDR1 SGHRS, CDR2 YFSETQ. Trimming cost V 3 bases and J 2 bases; bases outside gene matches: 1. CDR3 protein: CASSSGQGQETQYF. DNA for the CDR3: TGCGCCAGCAGCTCGGGACAGGGGCAAGAGACCCAGTACTTC.

The CDR3 loop reads CATSTATNYEKLFF. The CDR3 DNA reads TGTGCCACCAGCACCGCGACAAACTATGAAAAACTGTTTTTT. The V and J genes are TRBV15 and TRBJ1-4; no firm D call. V lost 4 bases and J lost 6, with 12 bases in between. Germline-derived CDR1 and CDR2 are LNHNV and YYDKDF (reference sequence). The CDR3 runs 14 residues.